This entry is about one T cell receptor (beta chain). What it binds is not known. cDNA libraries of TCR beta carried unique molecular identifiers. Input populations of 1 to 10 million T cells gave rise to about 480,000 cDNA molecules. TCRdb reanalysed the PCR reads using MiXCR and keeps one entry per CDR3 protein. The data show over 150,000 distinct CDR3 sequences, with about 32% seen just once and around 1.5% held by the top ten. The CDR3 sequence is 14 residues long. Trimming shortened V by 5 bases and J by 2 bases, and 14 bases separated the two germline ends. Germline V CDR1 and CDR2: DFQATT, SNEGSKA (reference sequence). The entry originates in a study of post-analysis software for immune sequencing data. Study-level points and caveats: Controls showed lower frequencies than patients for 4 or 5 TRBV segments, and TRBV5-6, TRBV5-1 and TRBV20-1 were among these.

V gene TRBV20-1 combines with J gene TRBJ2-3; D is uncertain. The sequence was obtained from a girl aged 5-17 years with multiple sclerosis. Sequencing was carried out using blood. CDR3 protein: CSAESDRHTDTQYF. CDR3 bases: TGCAGTGCTGAGTCGGACCGACACACAGATACGCAGTATTTT.